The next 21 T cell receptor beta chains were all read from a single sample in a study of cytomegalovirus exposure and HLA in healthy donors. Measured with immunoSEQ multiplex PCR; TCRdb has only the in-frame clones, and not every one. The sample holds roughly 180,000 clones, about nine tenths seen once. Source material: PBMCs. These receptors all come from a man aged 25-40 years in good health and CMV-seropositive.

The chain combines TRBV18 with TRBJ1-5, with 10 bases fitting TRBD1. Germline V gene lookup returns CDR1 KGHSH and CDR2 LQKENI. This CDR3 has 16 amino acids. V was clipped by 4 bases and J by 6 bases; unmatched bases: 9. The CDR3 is CASSRGGQGLGQPQHF. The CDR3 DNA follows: TGTGCCAGCTCACGAGGGGGACAGGGGCTAGGTCAGCCCCAGCATTTT.

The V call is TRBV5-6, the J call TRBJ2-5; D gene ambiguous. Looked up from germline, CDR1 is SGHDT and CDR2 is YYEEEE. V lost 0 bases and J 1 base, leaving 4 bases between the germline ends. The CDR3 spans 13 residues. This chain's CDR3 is CASSLVPQETQYF. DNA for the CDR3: TGTGCCAGCAGCTTGGTCCCCCAAGAGACCCAGTACTTC.

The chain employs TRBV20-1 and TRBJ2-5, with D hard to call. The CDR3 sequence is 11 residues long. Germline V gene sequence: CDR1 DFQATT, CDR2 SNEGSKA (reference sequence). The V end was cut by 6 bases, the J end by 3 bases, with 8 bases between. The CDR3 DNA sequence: TGCAGTGCAAGACGAGAAGAGACCCAGTACTTC. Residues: CSARREETQYF.

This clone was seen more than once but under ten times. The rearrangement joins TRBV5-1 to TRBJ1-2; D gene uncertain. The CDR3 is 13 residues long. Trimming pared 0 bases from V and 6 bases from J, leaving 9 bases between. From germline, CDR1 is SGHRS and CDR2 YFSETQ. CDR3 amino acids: CASSLDGGNGYTF. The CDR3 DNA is TGCGCCAGCAGCTTGGACGGCGGGAATGGCTACACCTTC.

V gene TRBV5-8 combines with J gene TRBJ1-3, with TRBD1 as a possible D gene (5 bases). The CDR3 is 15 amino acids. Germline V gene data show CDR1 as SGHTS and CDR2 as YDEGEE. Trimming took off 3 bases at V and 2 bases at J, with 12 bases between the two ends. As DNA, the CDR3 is TGTGCCAGCAGCTCGACAGACTGGACTGGAAACACCATATATTTT. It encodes CASSSTDWTGNTIYF.

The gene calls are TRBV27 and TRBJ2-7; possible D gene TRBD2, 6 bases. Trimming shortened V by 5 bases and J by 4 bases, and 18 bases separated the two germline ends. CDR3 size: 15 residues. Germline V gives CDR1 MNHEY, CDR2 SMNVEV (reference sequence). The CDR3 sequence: CASSRAGLHDYEQYF. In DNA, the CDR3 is TGTGCCAGCAGTCGGGCGGGACTCCACGATTACGAGCAGTACTTC.

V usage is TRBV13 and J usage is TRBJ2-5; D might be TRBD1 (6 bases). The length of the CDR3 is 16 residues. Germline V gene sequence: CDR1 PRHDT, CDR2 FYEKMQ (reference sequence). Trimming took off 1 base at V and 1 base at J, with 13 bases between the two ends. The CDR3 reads CASSLAGRGGQETQYF. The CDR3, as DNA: TGTGCCAGCAGCTTAGCGGGGAGAGGGGGCCAAGAGACCCAGTACTTC. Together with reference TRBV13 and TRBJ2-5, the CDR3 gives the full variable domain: AAGVIQSPRHLIKEKRETATLKCYPIPRHDTVYWYQQGPGQDPQFLISFYEKMQSDKGSIPDRFSAQQFSDYHSELNMSSLELGDSALYFCASSLAGRGGQETQYFGPGTRLLVL.

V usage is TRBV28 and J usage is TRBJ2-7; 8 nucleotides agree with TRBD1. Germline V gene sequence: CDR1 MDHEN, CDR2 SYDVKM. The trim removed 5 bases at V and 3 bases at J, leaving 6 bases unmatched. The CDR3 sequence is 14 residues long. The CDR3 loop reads CASSIPRGLYEQYF. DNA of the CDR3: TGTGCCAGCAGTATCCCCAGGGGGCTCTACGAGCAGTACTTC. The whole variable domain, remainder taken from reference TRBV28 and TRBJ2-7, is DVKVTQSSRYLVKRTGEKVFLECVQDMDHENMFWYRQDPGLGLRLIYFSYDVKMKEKGDIPEGYSVSREKKERFSLILESASTNQTSMYLCASSIPRGLYEQYFGPGTRLTVT.

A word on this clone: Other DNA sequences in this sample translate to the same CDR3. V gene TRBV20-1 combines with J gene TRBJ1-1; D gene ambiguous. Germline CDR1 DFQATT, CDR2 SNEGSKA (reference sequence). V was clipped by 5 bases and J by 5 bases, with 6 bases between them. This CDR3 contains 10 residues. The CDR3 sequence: CSAGRTEAFF. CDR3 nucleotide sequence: TGCAGTGCTGGGCGGACTGAAGCTTTCTTT.

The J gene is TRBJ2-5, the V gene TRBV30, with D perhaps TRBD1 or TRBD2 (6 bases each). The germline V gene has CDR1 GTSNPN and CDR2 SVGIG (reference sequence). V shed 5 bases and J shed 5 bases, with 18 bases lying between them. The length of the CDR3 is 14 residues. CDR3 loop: CAWGTPDSGETQYF. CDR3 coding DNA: TGTGCCTGGGGGACGCCGGACAGCGGGGAGACCCAGTACTTC.

In DNA form, the CDR3 reads TGTGCCAGCAGTTCTCAGTATAGCAATCAGCCCCAGCATTTT. Translation: CASSSQYSNQPQHF. The rearrangement uses TRBV11-2 and TRBJ1-5; D is unclear. Germline loops: CDR1 SGHAT, CDR2 FQNNGV. Trimming took off 6 bases at V and 0 bases at J, with 9 bases between the two ends. The CDR3 totals 14 residues.

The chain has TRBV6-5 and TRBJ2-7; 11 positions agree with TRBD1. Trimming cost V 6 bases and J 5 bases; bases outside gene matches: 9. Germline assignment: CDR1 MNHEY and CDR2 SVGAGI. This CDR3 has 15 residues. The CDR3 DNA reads TGTGCCAGCAGACCTTGGGGGACAGGGGGGGACGAGCAGTACTTC. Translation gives CASRPWGTGGDEQYF.

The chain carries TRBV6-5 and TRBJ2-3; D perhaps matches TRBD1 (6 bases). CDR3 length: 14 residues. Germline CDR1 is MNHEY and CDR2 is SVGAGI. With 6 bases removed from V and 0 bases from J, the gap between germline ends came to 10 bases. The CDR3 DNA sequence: TGTGCCAGCAGACAGGGACGAAGCACAGATACGCAGTATTTT. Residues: CASRQGRSTDTQYF.

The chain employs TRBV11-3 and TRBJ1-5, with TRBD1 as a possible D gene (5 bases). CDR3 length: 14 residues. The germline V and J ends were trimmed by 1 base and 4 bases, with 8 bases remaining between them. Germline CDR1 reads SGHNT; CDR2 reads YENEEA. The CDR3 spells CASSLGGVNQPQHF. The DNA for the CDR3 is TGTGCCAGCAGCTTAGGGGGGGTGAATCAGCCCCAGCATTTT.

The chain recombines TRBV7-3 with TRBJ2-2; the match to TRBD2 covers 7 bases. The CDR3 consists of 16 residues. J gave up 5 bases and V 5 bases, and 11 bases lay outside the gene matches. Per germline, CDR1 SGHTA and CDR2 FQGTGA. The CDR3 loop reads CASSTNAGAGTGELFF. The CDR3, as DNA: TGTGCCAGCAGCACCAACGCGGGAGCGGGAACCGGGGAGCTGTTTTTT.

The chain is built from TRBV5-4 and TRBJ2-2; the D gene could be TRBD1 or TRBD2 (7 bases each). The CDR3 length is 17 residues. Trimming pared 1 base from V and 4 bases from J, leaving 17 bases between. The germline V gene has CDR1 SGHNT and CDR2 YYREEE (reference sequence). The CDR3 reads CASSLTGAGVGTGELFF. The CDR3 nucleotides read TGTGCCAGCAGCTTGACAGGGGCGGGAGTAGGCACCGGGGAGCTGTTTTTT. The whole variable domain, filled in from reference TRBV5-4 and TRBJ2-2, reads ETGVTQSPTHLIKTRGQQVTLRCSSQSGHNTVSWYQQALGQGPQFIFQYYREEENGRGNFPPRFSGLQFPNYSSELNVNALELDDSALYLCASSLTGAGVGTGELFFGEGSRLTVL.

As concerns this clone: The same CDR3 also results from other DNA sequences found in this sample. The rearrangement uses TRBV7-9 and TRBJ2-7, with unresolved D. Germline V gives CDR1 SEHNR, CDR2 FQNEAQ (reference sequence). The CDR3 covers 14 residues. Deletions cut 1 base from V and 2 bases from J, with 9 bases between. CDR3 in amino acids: CASSLGRDPYEQYF. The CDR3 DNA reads TGTGCCAGCAGCTTAGGAAGGGATCCCTACGAGCAGTACTTC.

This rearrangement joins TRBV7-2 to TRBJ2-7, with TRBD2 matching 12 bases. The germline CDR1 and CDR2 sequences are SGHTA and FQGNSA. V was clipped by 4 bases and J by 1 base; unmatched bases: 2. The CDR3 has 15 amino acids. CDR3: CASSSTSGGSYEQYF. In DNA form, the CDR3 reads TGTGCCAGCAGCTCTACTAGCGGGGGGTCCTACGAGCAGTACTTC.

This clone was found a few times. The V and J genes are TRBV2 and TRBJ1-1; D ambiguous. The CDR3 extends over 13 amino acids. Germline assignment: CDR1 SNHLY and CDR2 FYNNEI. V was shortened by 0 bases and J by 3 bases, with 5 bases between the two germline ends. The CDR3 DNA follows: TGTGCCAGCAGTGAAGCGCTATACACTGAAGCTTTCTTT. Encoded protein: CASSEALYTEAFF.

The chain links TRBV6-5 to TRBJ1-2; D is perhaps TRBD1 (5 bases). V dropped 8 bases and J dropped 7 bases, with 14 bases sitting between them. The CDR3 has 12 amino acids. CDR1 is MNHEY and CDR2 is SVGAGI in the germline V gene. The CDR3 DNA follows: TGTGCCAGCCAGCCCAGGGTTGGTGGCTACACCTTC. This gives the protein CASQPRVGGYTF.

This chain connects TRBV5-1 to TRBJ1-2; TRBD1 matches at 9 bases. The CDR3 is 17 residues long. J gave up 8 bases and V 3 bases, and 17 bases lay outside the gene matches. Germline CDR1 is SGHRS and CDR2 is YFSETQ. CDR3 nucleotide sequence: TGCGCCAGCAGCTACGAAGCCGAGGGACAGGGAAGGGGCGGCTACACCTTC. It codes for CASSYEAEGQGRGGYTF. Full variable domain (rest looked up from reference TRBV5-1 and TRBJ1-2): KAGVTQTPRYLIKTRGQQVTLSCSPISGHRSVSWYQQTPGQGLQFLFEYFSETQRNKGNFPGRFSGRQFSNSRSEMNVSTLELGDSALYLCASSYEAEGQGRGGYTFGSGTRLTVV.